The 23 T cell receptor beta chains given below trace back to one sample, sequenced in a study of response to subunit inactivated influenza vaccine. TCRdb reanalysed the RT-PCR reads using MiXCR and keeps one entry per CDR3 protein. The sample carries 550,000 to 650,000 distinct CDR3 sequences, 10% to 15% recorded once. Sequenced here: PBMCs from blood, sampled on the day of vaccination. These receptors all stem from a man aged 50-60 years who received an inactivated influenza vaccine.

This clonotype was recorded at least ten times. This chain uses TRBV29-1 with TRBJ2-3; TRBD2 matches at 13 bases. The J segment lost 5 bases and the V segment lost 3 bases, leaving 5 bases of the junction unmatched. The CDR3 spans 15 residues. Germline V gene data show CDR1 as SQVTM and CDR2 as ANQGSEA. Here the CDR3 reads CSVDTSGRAGDTQYF. The DNA for the CDR3 is TGCAGCGTTGACACTAGCGGGAGGGCCGGAGATACGCAGTATTTT.

V is TRBV20-1 and J is TRBJ2-7; possibly TRBD1 or TRBD2 for D (5 bases each). The CDR3 consists of 12 residues. Trimming removed 2 bases from V and 6 bases from J, with 11 bases in between. CDR1 DFQATT and CDR2 SNEGSKA come from the germline V gene (reference sequence). DNA for the CDR3: TGCAGTGCTAGATCCGGGGCGACCGAGCAGTACTTC. It specifies CSARSGATEQYF.

This clonotype was counted only a few times. The V call is TRBV6-1, the J call TRBJ2-1; D is perhaps TRBD1 (6 bases). CDR1 and CDR2 from the germline V gene are MNHNS and SASEGT. V gave up 8 bases and J gave up 2 bases, with 16 bases separating them. This CDR3 comprises 15 residues. CDR3 protein: CASRPRQVPYNEQFF. The CDR3 region has the DNA TGTGCCAGCCGACCTCGACAGGTACCCTACAATGAGCAGTTCTTC.

This clonotype has at least ten counts. The genes are TRBV12-3 or TRBV12-4 and TRBJ2-7, with D maybe TRBD1 (5 bases). The CDR3 has 14 amino acids. V was clipped by 1 base and J by 4 bases, with 11 bases between them. CDR3 coding DNA: TGTGCCAGCAGTTTAGGCAGGGAACGATACGAGCAGTACTTC. It yields the protein CASSLGRERYEQYF.

This clonotype was recorded at least ten times. The chain links TRBV12-3 or TRBV12-4 to TRBJ2-2, with TRBD1 matching over 7 bases. The CDR3 consists of 15 residues. The V and J ends lost 5 bases and 1 base, in that order; junction bases with no gene match: 4. The CDR3, as DNA: TGTGCCAGCAGTATAAGACAGGGGAACACCGGGGAGCTGTTTTTT. Translation gives CASSIRQGNTGELFF.

The chain couples TRBV6-1 to TRBJ2-6; D perhaps matches TRBD1 (5 bases). Trimming stripped 8 bases from V and 2 bases from J, with 16 bases between. The V gene's germline CDR1 is MNHNS and CDR2 SASEGT. The CDR3 extends over 16 amino acids. CDR3 DNA: TGTGCCAGCTCCCAGGGTGGTTCTACTGGGGCCAACGTCCTGACTTTC. Protein sequence: CASSQGGSTGANVLTF.

The chain combines TRBV7-2 with TRBJ2-1, with D perhaps matching TRBD2 (6 bases). The CDR3 has 16 residues. With 4 bases removed from V and 0 bases from J, the gap between germline ends came to 13 bases. CDR1 SGHTA and CDR2 FQGNSA come from the germline V gene. The CDR3 spells CASSSVGGSSYNEQFF. DNA for the CDR3: TGTGCCAGCAGCTCCGTGGGGGGAAGCTCCTACAATGAGCAGTTCTTC. Drawing the rest from reference TRBV7-2 and TRBJ2-1, the complete variable domain is GAGVSQSPSNKVTEKGKDVELRCDPISGHTALYWYRQSLGQGLEFLIYFQGNSAPDKSGLPSDRFSAERTGGSVSTLTIQRTQQEDSAVYLCASSSVGGSSYNEQFFGPGTRLTVL.

This clonotype showed up just a few times. This chain joins TRBV29-1 and TRBJ2-1; the D gene is possibly TRBD2 (6 bases). The CDR3 covers 13 residues. Per the germline V gene, CDR1 is SQVTM and CDR2 is ANQGSEA. With 5 bases removed from V and 5 bases from J, the gap between germline ends came to 13 bases. The CDR3 sequence: CSVRREADNEQFF. In nucleotides, the CDR3 is TGCAGCGTTCGGCGGGAAGCGGACAATGAGCAGTTCTTC.

This clonotype turned up a few times. The chain couples TRBV20-1 to TRBJ1-5; no clear D. This CDR3 comprises 14 residues. V lost 3 bases to trimming and J lost 0 bases, with 9 bases between them. The germline CDR1 and CDR2 sequences are DFQATT and SNEGSKA (reference sequence). In nucleotides, the CDR3 is TGCAGTGCTAGCCGGCAGCTTAGCAATCAGCCCCAGCATTTT. It encodes CSASRQLSNQPQHF.

The chain combines TRBV10-3 with TRBJ2-2; maybe TRBD1 (5 bases). Germline-derived CDR1 and CDR2 are ENHRY and SYGVKD. Trimming left V 6 bases short and J 0 bases short, with 8 bases between. CDR3 size: 14 residues. In DNA form, the CDR3 reads TGTGCCATCAGAGGGGCAGCGAACACCGGGGAGCTGTTTTTT. Translating gives CAIRGAANTGELFF.

The chain has TRBV15 and TRBJ1-5; the D gene is possibly TRBD1 (5 bases). V was trimmed by 6 bases and J by 2 bases, leaving 20 bases between them. In germline, CDR1 is LNHNV, CDR2 YYDKDF (reference sequence). The CDR3 spans 17 residues. The CDR3 nucleotides are TGTGCCACCAGTAAAGCGAGGGGCGTAACGGGCAATCAGCCCCAGCATTTT. It translates to CATSKARGVTGNQPQHF.

The chain recombines TRBV7-9 with TRBJ1-4; D gene unclear. Deletions cut 6 bases from V and 8 bases from J, with 13 bases between. Germline CDR1 reads SEHNR; CDR2 reads FQNEAQ (reference sequence). This CDR3 region has 13 residues. CDR3 amino acids: CASRGNPGEKLFF. The CDR3 coding sequence is TGTGCCAGCAGGGGAAATCCCGGAGAAAAACTGTTTTTT.

This clonotype was detected many times. This sequence joins TRBV12-3 or TRBV12-4 and TRBJ2-1; D is undetermined. With 7 bases removed from V and 5 bases from J, the gap between germline ends came to 15 bases. The CDR3 extends over 14 amino acids. The CDR3 region is CASTQQWGNNEQFF. Here the CDR3 DNA reads TGTGCCAGCACCCAACAGTGGGGAAACAATGAGCAGTTCTTC.

This clonotype has at least ten counts. The V call is TRBV2, the J call TRBJ1-3; 8 nucleotides agree with TRBD1. This CDR3 region has 16 residues. The germline V gene has CDR1 SNHLY and CDR2 FYNNEI. Trimming took 3 bases from V and 1 from J; bases not matched to a gene: 5. The CDR3 loop reads CASSDGRGQSGNTIYF. In nucleotides, the CDR3 is TGTGCCAGCAGTGATGGCAGGGGGCAATCTGGAAACACCATATATTTT.

The sample holds a few counts of this clonotype. V is TRBV6-2 or TRBV6-3 and J is TRBJ2-1; D possibly corresponds to TRBD2 (6 bases). CDR3 size: 17 residues. The V and J ends lost 7 bases and 4 bases respectively, with 23 bases between them. Germline V gene sequence: CDR1 MNHEY, CDR2 SVGEGT. CDR3 protein: CASKTPGGAGPYNEQFF. The DNA of the CDR3 is TGTGCCAGCAAGACCCCTGGAGGGGCAGGCCCTTACAATGAGCAGTTCTTC.

The chain has TRBV6-5 and TRBJ2-3; the D is unclear. The CDR3 spans 14 residues. Germline values: CDR1 MNHEY, CDR2 SVGAGI. Trimming left V 2 bases short and J 0 bases short, with 6 bases between. CDR3 loop: CASSYRASTDTQYF. In nucleotides, the CDR3 is TGTGCCAGCAGTTACAGGGCTAGCACAGATACGCAGTATTTT.

In this sample, this clonotype turned up many times. The chain links TRBV7-8 to TRBJ2-2, with D uncertain. CDR1 and CDR2 from the germline V gene are SGHVS and FQNEAQ. The CDR3 spans 13 residues. V dropped 6 bases and J dropped 5 bases, with 10 bases sitting between them. The CDR3, as DNA: TGTGCCAGCAGGGTTCCCTTAACCGGGGAGCTGTTTTTT. This encodes CASRVPLTGELFF.

This clonotype came up a few times. The gene calls are TRBV5-1 and TRBJ1-6; the match to TRBD1 covers 7 bases. There are 16 residues in the CDR3. Germline trimming cut 0 bases from V and 4 bases from J; bases unmatched to any gene: 4. Germline values: CDR1 SGHRS, CDR2 YFSETQ. CDR3: CASSLEGASYNSPLHF. For the CDR3, the DNA is TGCGCCAGCAGCTTGGAGGGGGCATCTTATAATTCACCCCTCCACTTT. Full variable domain (rest looked up from reference TRBV5-1 and TRBJ1-6): KAGVTQTPRYLIKTRGQQVTLSCSPISGHRSVSWYQQTPGQGLQFLFEYFSETQRNKGNFPGRFSGRQFSNSRSEMNVSTLELGDSALYLCASSLEGASYNSPLHFGNGTRLTVT.

This clonotype was detected a few times. This sequence joins TRBV18 and TRBJ2-3; no clear D gene. Germline CDR1 reads KGHSH; CDR2 reads LQKENI. Deletions cut 3 bases from V and 3 bases from J, with 10 bases between. This CDR3 contains 14 residues. CDR3 amino acids: CASSPPTETDTQYF. CDR3 DNA: TGTGCCAGCTCACCGCCAACAGAGACAGATACGCAGTATTTT. The full variable domain, its missing parts supplied by reference TRBV18 and TRBJ2-3, is NAGVMQNPRHLVRRRGQEARLRCSPMKGHSHVYWYRQLPEEGLKFMVYLQKENIIDESGMPKERFSAEFPKEGPSILRIQQVVRGDSAAYFCASSPPTETDTQYFGPGTRLTVL.

There are a few counts of this clonotype. The V gene is TRBV4-2, the J gene TRBJ1-3, with D tentatively TRBD1 (6 bases). Deletions cut 2 bases from V and 0 bases from J, with 14 bases between. The CDR3 contains 17 residues. Germline V lookup: CDR1 LGHNA, CDR2 YNFKEQ. The CDR3 loop reads CASSQPIRQASGNTIYF. CDR3 coding DNA: TGTGCCAGCAGCCAACCAATACGACAGGCCTCTGGAAACACCATATATTTT.

Concerning this clonotype: Its ends do not fully match the called genes, so a read error is possible. J is TRBJ1-2 and V is TRBV20-1; TRBD1 agrees at 9 bases. The CDR3 has 16 amino acids. Germline V CDR1 and CDR2: DFQATT, SNEGSKA (reference sequence). The chain's CDR3 is CCARGDRDVGDYGYTF. CDR3 DNA sequence: TGCTGTGCTAGGGGGGACAGGGATGTCGGGGACTATGGCTACACCTTC.

The CDR3: CASRIRAEAFF. CDR3 bases: TGCGCCAGCAGAATAAGGGCTGAAGCTTTCTTT. The rearrangement joins TRBV10-2 to TRBJ1-1; D is uncertain. Germline values: CDR1 WSHSY, CDR2 SAAADI. The CDR3 length is 11 residues. V was clipped by 6 bases and J by 6 bases, with 8 bases between them.

The chain links TRBV6-5 to TRBJ2-7, with 14 bases fitting TRBD2. The germline gives CDR1 MNHEY, CDR2 SVGAGI. V dropped 0 bases and J dropped 6; count of bases not matched to a gene: 4. The CDR3 is 16 residues long. For the CDR3, the DNA is TGTGCCAGCAGTTACTCGAAGACTAGCGGGAGGGCCGAGCAGTACTTC. Its translation is CASSYSKTSGRAEQYF.